These T cell receptor beta chains were read from a single sample in a study of T-cell memory formation after mild COVID-19. A single record per CDR3 protein comes from TCRdb applying MiXCR to the 5' RACE reads. The sample records fewer than 300,000 distinct CDR3 sequences, roughly a sixth being singletons. The sequencing input was PBMCs or a T cell subset sorted from them (not recorded which). The receptors come from a man between 18 and 29 years old who had mild COVID-19 (a few samples of this study predate the infection). Cell type and time point are not known. Each CDR3 is given with its conserved first and last residue. A D gene is named only where the DNA matches it firmly. Clone size is not always given. Where it is, it says once, few, many or a class for expanded clones.

j_gene	len	d_gene	abundance	v_gene	CDR3nt	CDR3aa
TRBJ2-1	13	TRBD2	NA	TRBV28	TGTGCCATCGAGCGGGGGGGCTATGTTGAGCAGTTCTTC	CAIERGGYVEQFF
TRBJ1-2	14	TRBD1	NA	TRBV2	TGTGCCAGCAGTGAAGGGGGAACAGGGGATGGCTACACCTTC	CASSEGGTGDGYTF
TRBJ2-5	17	NA	few	TRBV7-9	TGTGCCAGCAGCCCGTCTATCCGCTACGGGGATCAAGAGACCCAGTACTTC	CASSPSIRYGDQETQYF
TRBJ2-1	15	TRBD1	NA	TRBV7-2	TGTGCCAGCAGCTTAAGAACAGGGGTCTACAATGAGCAGTTCTTC	CASSLRTGVYNEQFF
TRBJ2-5	16	NA	many	TRBV28	TGTGCCAGCAGTTCCGGGGAGGGGGGGAAGAAGAGAACCCAGTACTTC	CASSSGEGGKKRTQYF
TRBJ2-5	14	NA	NA	TRBV12-3/TRBV12-4	TGTGCCAGCAGGCAAGACAGGTACCAAGAGACCCAGTACTTC	CASRQDRYQETQYF
TRBJ1-5	13	NA	NA	TRBV4-3	TGCGCCAGCAGCCAGGGGCTAGATCAGCCCCAGCATTTT	CASSQGLDQPQHF
TRBJ2-3	15	TRBD1	NA	TRBV7-2	TGTGCCAGCAGCCCAGGGGGCAGGGTTGCAGATACGCAGTATTTT	CASSPGGRVADTQYF
TRBJ1-2	13	NA	few	TRBV6-5	TGTGCCAGCAGTTACCCGGGGGACTATGGCTACACCTTC	CASSYPGDYGYTF
TRBJ2-7	15	NA	NA	TRBV18	TGTGCCAGCTCACCAACTACGGCCAGGGGGGGCGAGCAGTACTTC	CASSPTTARGGEQYF
TRBJ2-5	14	NA	many	TRBV11-2	TGTGCCAGCAGCACCGCTAGAGGGTGGGAGACCCAGTACTTC	CASSTARGWETQYF
TRBJ2-7	13	TRBD1	few	TRBV10-1	TGCGCCAGCAACCACAGGGGGTCCTACGAGCAGTACTTC	CASNHRGSYEQYF
TRBJ1-2	15	TRBD1	NA	TRBV7-9	TGTGCCAGCAGCTTTTCGCAGGGGGCGGAATATGGCTACACCTTC	CASSFSQGAEYGYTF
TRBJ2-1	15	TRBD1	few	TRBV10-3	TGTGCCATCAGTGACGAGGGGGCGATCTACAATGAGCAGTTCTTC	CAISDEGAIYNEQFF